The rows below give T cell receptor beta chains drawn from one sample of a study of vaccination and CD4 T cells after COVID-19. Their cognate antigens are unknown. MiXCR was run by TCRdb on the PCR reads, yielding one entry per CDR3 protein. The sample has about 25,000 distinct CDR3 sequences, 28% seen once. The source was CD4+ T cells from blood, cultured in vitro, collected about 7 months after SARS-CoV-2 vaccination. Receptor source: a human donor who had recovered from COVID-19. Each CDR3 is given with its conserved first and last residue. Fields, in order: CDR3 protein, CDR3 DNA, D gene, V gene, clone size, J gene. The D gene is left open where the match is weak. Part of the rows lack a size; the others show once, few, many or a class for expanded clones.

cdr3_aa: CASSLVGRKETQYF
cdr3_nt: TGTGCCAGCAGCTTGGTGGGCAGAAAAGAGACCCAGTACTTC
d_call: -
v_call: TRBV7-9
clone_size: many
j_call: TRBJ2-5

cdr3_aa: CASSQVGTGAYEQYF
cdr3_nt: TGCGCCAGCAGTCAAGTGGGGACAGGGGCCTACGAGCAGTACTTC
d_call: TRBD1
v_call: TRBV23-1
clone_size: -
j_call: TRBJ2-7

cdr3_aa: CSARDLKETQYF
cdr3_nt: TGCAGTGCTAGAGACCTAAAAGAGACCCAGTACTTC
d_call: -
v_call: TRBV20-1
clone_size: few
j_call: TRBJ2-5

cdr3_aa: CASSPGTSGRTQETQYF
cdr3_nt: TGTGCCAGCAGCCCCGGGACTAGCGGGAGGACCCAAGAGACCCAGTACTTC
d_call: TRBD2
v_call: TRBV7-2
clone_size: -
j_call: TRBJ2-5

cdr3_aa: CSAGSMPGLQYF
cdr3_nt: TGCAGCGCTGGCTCCATGCCGGGACTACAGTACTTC
d_call: TRBD2
v_call: TRBV29-1
clone_size: few
j_call: TRBJ2-5

cdr3_aa: CASSSVPPGHGYGYTF
cdr3_nt: TGCGCCAGCAGCTCAGTCCCCCCGGGACACGGCTATGGCTACACCTTC
d_call: -
v_call: TRBV5-1
clone_size: -
j_call: TRBJ1-2

cdr3_aa: CAYQGRWTEAFF
cdr3_nt: TGTGCCTATCAAGGGCGGTGGACTGAAGCTTTCTTT
d_call: -
v_call: TRBV30
clone_size: -
j_call: TRBJ1-1

cdr3_aa: CASSLTGLRTGELFF
cdr3_nt: TGTGCCAGCAGCTTAACGGGACTGAGGACCGGGGAGCTGTTTTTT
d_call: -
v_call: TRBV7-2
clone_size: few
j_call: TRBJ2-2

cdr3_aa: CATDDYEQYF
cdr3_nt: TGTGCCACGGACGACTACGAGCAGTACTTC
d_call: -
v_call: TRBV6-1
clone_size: few
j_call: TRBJ2-7

cdr3_aa: CASSPAVSNYGYTF
cdr3_nt: TGTGCCAGCAGCCCAGCGGTCTCTAACTATGGCTACACCTTC
d_call: -
v_call: TRBV6-1
clone_size: medium-sized
j_call: TRBJ1-2

cdr3_aa: CAILAGGHEQYF
cdr3_nt: TGTGCCATACTAGCGGGAGGCCACGAGCAGTACTTC
d_call: TRBD2
v_call: TRBV10-3
clone_size: -
j_call: TRBJ2-7

cdr3_aa: CASSSTTGGTEAFF
cdr3_nt: TGTGCCAGCAGTTCCACCACCGGTGGCACTGAAGCTTTCTTT
d_call: -
v_call: TRBV27
clone_size: -
j_call: TRBJ1-1

cdr3_aa: CASSARDRDSPLHF
cdr3_nt: TGTGCCAGCAGCGCCCGGGACAGAGATTCACCCCTCCACTTT
d_call: TRBD1
v_call: TRBV7-8
clone_size: few
j_call: TRBJ1-6

cdr3_aa: CASSFSRSRAQHF
cdr3_nt: TGTGCCAGCAGTTTTAGCAGGTCGCGGGCCCAGCATTTT
d_call: -
v_call: TRBV28
clone_size: few
j_call: TRBJ1-5

cdr3_aa: CASSISSGQPQHF
cdr3_nt: TGTGCCAGCAGTATAAGTTCGGGTCAGCCCCAGCATTTT
d_call: -
v_call: TRBV6-1
clone_size: few
j_call: TRBJ1-5

cdr3_aa: CASSGNNEQFF
cdr3_nt: TGTGCCAGCAGTGGCAACAATGAGCAGTTCTTC
d_call: -
v_call: TRBV25-1
clone_size: -
j_call: TRBJ2-1

cdr3_aa: CSAPMGLGLTRYEQYF
cdr3_nt: TGCAGTGCTCCGATGGGTTTGGGGCTTACACGCTACGAGCAGTACTTC
d_call: -
v_call: TRBV20-1
clone_size: -
j_call: TRBJ2-7

cdr3_aa: CASSLTSGSFVETQYF
cdr3_nt: TGTGCCAGCAGCTTAACTAGCGGGAGTTTCGTAGAGACCCAGTACTTC
d_call: TRBD2
v_call: TRBV7-2
clone_size: many
j_call: TRBJ2-5

cdr3_aa: CASSTIAAQNTEAFF
cdr3_nt: TGTGCCAGTAGTACCATAGCGGCCCAGAACACTGAAGCTTTCTTT
d_call: -
v_call: TRBV19
clone_size: -
j_call: TRBJ1-1

cdr3_aa: CASSESGGYAYEQYF
cdr3_nt: TGTGCCAGCAGTGAATCGGGTGGGTACGCCTACGAGCAGTACTTC
d_call: -
v_call: TRBV25-1
clone_size: -
j_call: TRBJ2-7

cdr3_aa: CASSLGGSFRSYEQYF
cdr3_nt: TGTGCCAGCAGTTTGGGCGGGAGTTTCCGCTCCTACGAGCAGTACTTC
d_call: TRBD2
v_call: TRBV28
clone_size: few
j_call: TRBJ2-7

cdr3_aa: CASSWGTGQGETQYF
cdr3_nt: TGTGCCAGCAGCTGGGGGACAGGGCAGGGGGAGACCCAGTACTTC
d_call: TRBD1
v_call: TRBV7-8
clone_size: -
j_call: TRBJ2-5

cdr3_aa: CASSDPPGAYTF
cdr3_nt: TGTGCCAGCAGTGACCCCCCAGGGGCCTACACCTTC
d_call: -
v_call: TRBV6-2/TRBV6-3
clone_size: few
j_call: TRBJ1-2

cdr3_aa: CASSYPSGGTGLYEQYF
cdr3_nt: TGTGCCAGCAGCTACCCTTCCGGGGGTACAGGCCTCTACGAGCAGTACTTC
d_call: -
v_call: TRBV7-2
clone_size: -
j_call: TRBJ2-7

cdr3_aa: CASGETVRETQYF
cdr3_nt: TGTGCCAGTGGGGAGACGGTCCGGGAGACCCAGTACTTC
d_call: -
v_call: TRBV2
clone_size: -
j_call: TRBJ2-5

cdr3_aa: CASSIRGHGQPQHF
cdr3_nt: TGTGCCAGTAGTATCAGGGGGCACGGTCAGCCCCAGCATTTT
d_call: TRBD1
v_call: TRBV19
clone_size: -
j_call: TRBJ1-5

cdr3_aa: CASSRAGEEGNQPQHF
cdr3_nt: TGTGCCAGCAGTCGAGCAGGGGAAGAGGGCAATCAGCCCCAGCATTTT
d_call: -
v_call: TRBV5-4
clone_size: -
j_call: TRBJ1-5

cdr3_aa: CASSLTGAPYNEQFF
cdr3_nt: TGTGCCAGCAGCCTTACAGGGGCGCCCTACAATGAGCAGTTCTTC
d_call: -
v_call: TRBV21-1
clone_size: -
j_call: TRBJ2-1

cdr3_aa: CASSLEGRGLETQYF
cdr3_nt: TGTGCCAGCAGCTTAGAGGGCAGGGGGTTGGAGACCCAGTACTTC
d_call: TRBD1
v_call: TRBV11-1
clone_size: few
j_call: TRBJ2-5

cdr3_aa: CSAPNGATGELFF
cdr3_nt: TGCAGTGCTCCAAACGGGGCCACCGGGGAGCTGTTTTTT
d_call: -
v_call: TRBV20-1
clone_size: many
j_call: TRBJ2-2

cdr3_aa: CASSLEVGVYDEQFF
cdr3_nt: TGTGCCAGCAGCTTGGAAGTCGGGGTGTATGATGAGCAGTTCTTC
d_call: -
v_call: TRBV5-4
clone_size: -
j_call: TRBJ2-1

cdr3_aa: CASSPRGLAGYEQYF
cdr3_nt: TGTGCCAGCAGCCCCAGGGGACTAGCGGGCTACGAGCAGTACTTC
d_call: TRBD2
v_call: TRBV11-2
clone_size: medium-sized
j_call: TRBJ2-7

cdr3_aa: CASTSQASETQYF
cdr3_nt: TGTGCCAGCACTTCACAGGCGTCGGAGACCCAGTACTTC
d_call: -
v_call: TRBV2
clone_size: few
j_call: TRBJ2-5

cdr3_aa: CSADRTRPNEQFF
cdr3_nt: TGCAGTGCTGACCGCACTAGGCCCAATGAGCAGTTCTTC
d_call: -
v_call: TRBV20-1
clone_size: few
j_call: TRBJ2-1

cdr3_aa: CASSPPFRLAVSNEQFF
cdr3_nt: TGTGCCAGCAGCCCCCCCTTCAGGCTAGCGGTGTCCAATGAGCAGTTCTTC
d_call: TRBD2
v_call: TRBV7-9
clone_size: few
j_call: TRBJ2-1

cdr3_aa: CASTLGQGATFEAFF
cdr3_nt: TGTGCCAGCACCCTGGGACAGGGGGCAACTTTTGAAGCTTTCTTT
d_call: TRBD1
v_call: TRBV6-1
clone_size: -
j_call: TRBJ1-1

cdr3_aa: CASRRVAGDTGELFF
cdr3_nt: TGTGCCAGCAGGAGGGTAGCGGGAGACACCGGGGAGCTGTTTTTT
d_call: TRBD2
v_call: TRBV7-9
clone_size: -
j_call: TRBJ2-2

cdr3_aa: CSAGIPGQNTEAFF
cdr3_nt: TGCAGTGCTGGGATACCGGGACAGAACACTGAAGCTTTCTTT
d_call: -
v_call: TRBV20-1
clone_size: -
j_call: TRBJ1-1

cdr3_aa: CASKLRQGYNEQFF
cdr3_nt: TGTGCCAGCAAACTGAGACAGGGGTACAATGAGCAGTTCTTC
d_call: TRBD1
v_call: TRBV6-1
clone_size: -
j_call: TRBJ2-1

cdr3_aa: CASNDLLIYEQYF
cdr3_nt: TGTGCCAGCAACGACCTGTTGATTTACGAGCAGTACTTC
d_call: -
v_call: TRBV6-1
clone_size: -
j_call: TRBJ2-7

cdr3_aa: CSAAPSAGGTSTQYF
cdr3_nt: TGCAGTGCTGCCCCATCTGCGGGAGGTACTTCTACGCAGTATTTT
d_call: TRBD2
v_call: TRBV20-1
clone_size: few
j_call: TRBJ2-3

cdr3_aa: CASSALTSGRARDTQYF
cdr3_nt: TGTGCCAGTAGTGCGCTAACTAGCGGGAGGGCCCGAGATACGCAGTATTTT
d_call: TRBD2
v_call: TRBV19
clone_size: -
j_call: TRBJ2-3

cdr3_aa: CSAPDGVSFEQYF
cdr3_nt: TGCAGTGCTCCGGACGGCGTAAGTTTCGAGCAGTACTTC
d_call: -
v_call: TRBV20-1
clone_size: -
j_call: TRBJ2-7

cdr3_aa: CASSFSRVETQYF
cdr3_nt: TGTGCCAGCAGTTTCAGCCGGGTCGAGACCCAGTACTTC
d_call: -
v_call: TRBV12-3/TRBV12-4
clone_size: -
j_call: TRBJ2-5

cdr3_aa: CSARRPVRVNEQFF
cdr3_nt: TGCAGTGCTAGACGCCCAGTGAGGGTCAATGAGCAGTTCTTC
d_call: -
v_call: TRBV20-1
clone_size: medium-sized
j_call: TRBJ2-1

cdr3_aa: CATSGADSYGAGANVLTF
cdr3_nt: TGTGCCACCAGCGGCGCGGACAGTTATGGAGCTGGGGCCAACGTCCTGACTTTC
d_call: -
v_call: TRBV15
clone_size: many
j_call: TRBJ2-6

cdr3_aa: CSVEDLGGNYGYTF
cdr3_nt: TGCAGCGTTGAAGATCTCGGGGGGAACTATGGCTACACCTTC
d_call: -
v_call: TRBV29-1
clone_size: -
j_call: TRBJ1-2

cdr3_aa: CSASRETGAYSNQPQHF
cdr3_nt: TGCAGTGCTAGTAGGGAAACAGGGGCCTATAGCAATCAGCCCCAGCATTTT
d_call: TRBD1
v_call: TRBV20-1
clone_size: few
j_call: TRBJ1-5